This entry is about one T cell receptor (beta chain). The record originates from a study of control samples from healthy donors and cancer patients. The assay was immunoSEQ multiplex PCR, and TCRdb's table has in-frame clones only and misses some. Of some 210,000 clones detected, over 80% appear once; the ten largest clones hold around 1.9%. Trimming shortened V by 1 base and J by 5 bases, and 9 bases separated the two germline ends. Germline loops: CDR1 LGHDT, CDR2 YNNKEL (reference sequence). The CDR3 has 13 residues. The sequencing input was blood. This sequence joins TRBV3-1 (or the pseudogene TRBV3-2) and TRBJ2-7, with D uncertain. The source of this sequence is a man aged 25 to 45 in good health. The CDR3 region has the DNA TGTGCCAGCAGCCAAGCCGGCCCCCACGAGCAGTACTTC. Its translation is CASSQAGPHEQYF.